These T cell receptor beta chains were read from a single sample in a study of cytomegalovirus exposure and HLA in healthy donors. The method was immunoSEQ multiplex PCR; TCRdb's version includes in-frame clones alone and lacks a portion of them. The sample carries a few hundred thousand clones, around nine tenths recorded once. Sequencing was done on a sample of PBMCs. These receptors were collected from a girl aged 2 to 10 in good health and CMV-seronegative. Each CDR3 is given with its conserved first and last residue. A D gene is named only where the DNA matches it firmly. Clone size, where shown, is once, few, many, or a class for clones that have expanded.

TRBV7-2	-	TRBJ1-1	-	TGTGCCAGCAGGGACAGCAACACTGAAGCTTTCTTT	CASRDSNTEAFF
TRBV9	TRBD2	TRBJ2-1	-	TGTGCCAGCAGCGTAGAAATGGGGGGTAGCGGGGGGGCTTATGAGCAGTTCTTC	CASSVEMGGSGGAYEQFF
TRBV28	TRBD2	TRBJ2-1	-	TGTGCCAGCAGTTTCAGTCAGCTAGCGGTTACCTACAATGAGCAGTTCTTC	CASSFSQLAVTYNEQFF
TRBV4-1	-	TRBJ2-1	-	TGCGCCAGCAGCCAAGTAGCTGGGTACAATGAGCAGTTCTTC	CASSQVAGYNEQFF
TRBV7-8	-	TRBJ2-1	-	TGTGCCAGCAGCGACAATCCCTCCTTGAATGAGCAGTTCTTC	CASSDNPSLNEQFF
TRBV18	-	TRBJ1-4	-	TGTGCCAGCTCAGTCATGAATGAAAAACTGTTTTTT	CASSVMNEKLFF
TRBV13	TRBD2	TRBJ2-3	once	TGTGCCAGCAGTCCTAGCGGGTATACGCAGTATTTT	CASSPSGYTQYF
TRBV27	TRBD1	TRBJ2-7	-	TGTGCCATAACGACAGGGGGCGGCGAGCAGCACTTC	CAITTGGGEQHF
TRBV2	-	TRBJ2-3	-	TGTGCCAGGGGGGACTCATCTAGCACAGATACGCAGTATTTT	CARGDSSSTDTQYF
TRBV7-6	TRBD2	TRBJ2-7	-	TGTGCCAGCAGCCACGGGACTAGCGGGGAGAGCTCCTACGAGCAGTACTTC	CASSHGTSGESSYEQYF
TRBV5-1	TRBD1	TRBJ2-7	-	TGCGCCAGCAGCCACACCGGGACAGGCGACTACGAGCAGTACTTC	CASSHTGTGDYEQYF
TRBV9	-	TRBJ2-3	-	TGTGCCAGCAGCGTAGGGGGCGCAGATACGCAGTATTTT	CASSVGGADTQYF
TRBV7-9	TRBD1	TRBJ2-7	-	TGTGCCAGCTCCAGGGAAGACAGGGGAAGACACGAGCAGTACTTC	CASSREDRGRHEQYF
TRBV6-6	TRBD2	TRBJ2-1	-	TGTGCCAGCAGCTTAGCGGGAGGGATTAACAATGAGCAGTTCTTC	CASSLAGGINNEQFF
TRBV2	TRBD1	TRBJ1-4	-	TGTGCCAGCAGTCGCCAGGGGGATATAGGTGAAAAACTGTTTTTT	CASSRQGDIGEKLFF
TRBV7-9	-	TRBJ1-2	few	TGTGCCAGCAGCGAAGGACAGAGCTATGGCTACACCTTC	CASSEGQSYGYTF
TRBV6-1	-	TRBJ2-7	-	TGTGCCAGCAGTGAAGGGTGGGCCGAGCAGTACTTC	CASSEGWAEQYF
TRBV6-5	-	TRBJ1-1	-	TGTGCCAGCAGTAAGAAGCGGGGGGACACTGAAGCTTTCTTT	CASSKKRGDTEAFF
TRBV18	TRBD2	TRBJ2-7	-	TGTGCCAGCTCACCCTTGAGCGGGAGCGAGCACGAGCAGTACTTC	CASSPLSGSEHEQYF
TRBV10-1	-	TRBJ2-1	once	TGCGCCAGCAGTGAGGTACAGGGTTACAATGAGCAGTTCTTC	CASSEVQGYNEQFF
TRBV6-1	TRBD1	TRBJ2-7	-	TGTGCCAGTGGGGACAGGTTCCACGAGCAGTACTTC	CASGDRFHEQYF
TRBV9	-	TRBJ1-2	-	TGTGCCAGCAGCGTAGGGGCAGGGTGGGGCACTAACTATGGCTACACCTTC	CASSVGAGWGTNYGYTF
TRBV4-1	TRBD2	TRBJ2-1	-	TGCGCCAGCAGCGAACGGAGGCTAGCGGACCGGAGCTCCTACAATGAGCAGTTCTTC	CASSERRLADRSSYNEQFF
TRBV25-1	TRBD1	TRBJ2-5	once	TGTGCCAGCAGTGAAGGACAGGGTCGCCAAGAGACCCAGTACTTC	CASSEGQGRQETQYF
TRBV27	-	TRBJ1-1	once	TGTGCCAGCAGTTTAGGTCCCCTTAAAATAGTCACTGAAGCTTTCTTT	CASSLGPLKIVTEAFF
TRBV4-2	TRBD1	TRBJ2-2	-	TGTGCCAGCAGCCAGGCCGACAGGGGAGGTACCGGGGAGCTGTTTTTT	CASSQADRGGTGELFF
TRBV19	-	TRBJ1-1	once	TGTGCCAGTAGTATAGTGGGGGCTGCGGGCTCCACTGAAGCTTTCTTT	CASSIVGAAGSTEAFF
TRBV28	TRBD2	TRBJ2-7	-	TGTGCCAGCACTAAAGAGCGGGGGTTTCCCTACGAGCAGTACTTC	CASTKERGFPYEQYF
TRBV5-5	TRBD2	TRBJ2-1	few	TGTGCCAGCAGCTTAGAGGTCGGGAGGTTAAGCTCCTACAATGAGCAGTTCTTC	CASSLEVGRLSSYNEQFF
TRBV14	TRBD1	TRBJ1-1	-	TGTGCCAGCAGCCAAGAATCCAAGAGGACAGGCCGGAACACTGAAGCTTTCTTT	CASSQESKRTGRNTEAFF
TRBV7-6	-	TRBJ1-4	-	TGTGCCAGCAGCTTAGGTTTGCCGGGAACTAATGAAAAACTGTTTTTT	CASSLGLPGTNEKLFF
TRBV7-9	-	TRBJ1-1	-	TGTGCCAGCAGCTTAGGAGGCAGGGGCAGAAACACTGAAGCTTTCTTT	CASSLGGRGRNTEAFF
TRBV12-5	-	TRBJ2-7	-	TGTGCTAGTGGGCTCGGCGGTCTTAGCTCCTACGAGCAGTACTTC	CASGLGGLSSYEQYF
TRBV18	TRBD2	TRBJ2-7	-	TGTGCCAGCTCACCCCGATACCCGAGGACTAGCGGATCCTACGAGCAGTACTTC	CASSPRYPRTSGSYEQYF
TRBV5-1	TRBD1	TRBJ2-7	-	TGCGCCAGCAGCAGACCCGGGACAGGGACTGAGCAGTACTTC	CASSRPGTGTEQYF
TRBV27	TRBD2	TRBJ2-1	-	TGTGCCAGCAGTTTATTAACTAGCGGGGGTCGCAATGAGCAGTTCTTC	CASSLLTSGGRNEQFF
TRBV6-5	-	TRBJ1-1	few	TGTGCCAGCAGTTACTCCGCCAGAACTGAAGCTTTCTTT	CASSYSARTEAFF
TRBV7-7	TRBD2	TRBJ2-5	-	TGTGCTAGCAGCTCTCTAGCGGGGGCCCAAGAGACCCAGTACTTC	CASSSLAGAQETQYF
TRBV9	TRBD1	TRBJ2-5	-	TGTGCCAGCAGCGGCGGACAGGGGCAAGAGACCCAGTACTTC	CASSGGQGQETQYF
TRBV6-5	-	TRBJ2-7	once	TGTGCCAGCAGTTACTCGAAAAGGGGGAACTACGAGCAGTACTTC	CASSYSKRGNYEQYF
TRBV16	TRBD1	TRBJ1-1	-	TGTGCCAGCAGCCATTCGGACAGGGGGTCGGCGGACACTGAAGCTTTCTTT	CASSHSDRGSADTEAFF
TRBV5-1	-	TRBJ2-7	-	TGCGCCAGCACCCGACAGGGAGGTAACGAGCAGTACTTC	CASTRQGGNEQYF
TRBV4-2	TRBD1	TRBJ2-3	once	TGTGCCAGCAGCCAAGGGGACAGGGGGCGTGAGGGCACAGATACGCAGTATTTT	CASSQGDRGREGTDTQYF
TRBV10-2	TRBD1	TRBJ1-1	-	TGCGCCAGCAGCCGGGGACAGGACGGACTGAACACTGAAGCTTTCTTT	CASSRGQDGLNTEAFF
TRBV5-1	TRBD2	TRBJ2-1	-	TGCGCCAGCAGCGCGACTAGCGGGTCCTACAATGAGCAGTTCTTC	CASSATSGSYNEQFF
TRBV7-2	-	TRBJ1-2	-	TGTGCCAGCAGCTTAGTTGGCAGCCTGGGCGGCTACACCTTC	CASSLVGSLGGYTF
TRBV7-8	-	TRBJ1-5	-	TGTGCCAGCAGCTTCGATGATTCGGGTCAGCCCCAGCATTTT	CASSFDDSGQPQHF
TRBV7-9	-	TRBJ1-2	-	TGTGCCAGCAGCTTTGTCGGAGGGTCTAACTATGGCTACACCTTC	CASSFVGGSNYGYTF
TRBV7-9	-	TRBJ2-7	-	TGTGCCAGCAGTTTCATAGGCGGCTATGAGCAGTACTTC	CASSFIGGYEQYF
TRBV14	-	TRBJ2-5	-	TGTGCCAGCAGCCAAGTCAGGGGGAGGCAAGAGACCCAGTACTTC	CASSQVRGRQETQYF
TRBV11-2	-	TRBJ2-1	-	TGTGCCAGCAGCTTAGATCCTAGCGAAGTTGAGCAGTTCTTC	CASSLDPSEVEQFF
TRBV18	-	TRBJ2-2	-	TGTGCCAGCTCATTAGGACTCGGGACCGGGGAGCTGTTTTTT	CASSLGLGTGELFF
TRBV5-6	-	TRBJ1-5	-	TGTGCCAGCAGCTTCAGGGGCGACAATCAGCCCCAGCATTTT	CASSFRGDNQPQHF